The sequence of this T cell receptor (beta chain) was determined in a study of cytomegalovirus exposure and HLA in healthy donors. Study-wide points: An Asian-associated ancestry cluster reportedly showed fewer N-insertions than the approximately 660-donor mean in a later analysis. Many donors shared some public TCRs, even though most TCR sequences were rare. A later analysis showed HLA-associated TCR beta chains outstripping equally common others in clonal expansion. Sequences of the TCR beta chain were said to predict the HLA-A and HLA-B alleles of most subjects accurately.

For this clone: Its antigen is as yet unknown.

Germline loops: CDR1 SQVTM, CDR2 ANQGSEA. V was pared by 7 bases and J by 4 bases, with 15 bases of the junction left unmatched. The CDR3 contains 16 residues. Primers: 60 Vbeta forward and 13 Jbeta reverse. This table comes from immunoSEQ multiplex PCR, and its TCRdb copy is limited to in-frame clones, with some not included. The sample holds around 230,000 clones, 60% to 80% seen once. The chain recombines TRBV29-1 with TRBJ2-1, with 8 bases matching TRBD2. The receptor was derived from a male donor in good health and CMV-seronegative. Sequenced: PBMCs. DNA for the CDR3: TGCAGCGCCCCCCCAAGATCTAGCGGGCTTTACAATGAGCAGTTCTTC. Protein: CSAPPRSSGLYNEQFF.